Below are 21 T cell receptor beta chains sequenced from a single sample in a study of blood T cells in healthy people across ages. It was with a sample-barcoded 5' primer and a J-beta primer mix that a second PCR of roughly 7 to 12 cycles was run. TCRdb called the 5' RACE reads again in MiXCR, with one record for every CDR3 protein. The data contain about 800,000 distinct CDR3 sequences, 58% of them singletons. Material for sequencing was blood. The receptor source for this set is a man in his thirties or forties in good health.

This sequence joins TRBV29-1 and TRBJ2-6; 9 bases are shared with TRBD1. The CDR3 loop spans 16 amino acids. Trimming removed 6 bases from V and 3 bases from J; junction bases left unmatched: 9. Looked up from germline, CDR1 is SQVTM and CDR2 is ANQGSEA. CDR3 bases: TGCAGCGTCCGGGACAGGGAAGCGAATGGGGCCAACGTCCTGACTTTC. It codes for CSVRDREANGANVLTF.

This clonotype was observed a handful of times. Here the CDR3 reads CASSSPYTQYF. The CDR3 DNA reads as TGTGCCAGCAGTTCCCCCTATACGCAGTATTTT. This chain uses TRBV12-3 or TRBV12-4 with TRBJ2-3; no definite D call. The CDR3 covers 11 residues. V was trimmed by 4 bases and J by 7 bases, leaving 6 bases between them.

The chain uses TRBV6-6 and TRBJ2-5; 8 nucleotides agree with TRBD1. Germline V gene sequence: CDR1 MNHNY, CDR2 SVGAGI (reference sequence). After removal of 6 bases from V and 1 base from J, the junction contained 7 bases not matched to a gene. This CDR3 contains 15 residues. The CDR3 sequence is CASRAGTGPQETQYF. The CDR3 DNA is TGTGCCAGCAGGGCCGGGACAGGACCCCAAGAGACCCAGTACTTC.

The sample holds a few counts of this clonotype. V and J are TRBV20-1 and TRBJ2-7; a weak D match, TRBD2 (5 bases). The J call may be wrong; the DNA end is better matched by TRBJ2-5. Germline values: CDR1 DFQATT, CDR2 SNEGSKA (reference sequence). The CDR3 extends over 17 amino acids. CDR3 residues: CSATPTLLAGHQETQYF. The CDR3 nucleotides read TGCAGTGCCACCCCCACATTGCTAGCAGGACACCAAGAGACCCAGTACTTC.

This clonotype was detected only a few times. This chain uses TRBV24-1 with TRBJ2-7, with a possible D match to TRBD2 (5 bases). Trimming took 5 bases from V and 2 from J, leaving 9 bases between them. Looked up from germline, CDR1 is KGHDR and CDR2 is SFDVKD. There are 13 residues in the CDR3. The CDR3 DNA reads TGTGCCACCAGTGTTCCCGGGACCTACGAGCAGTACTTC. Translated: CATSVPGTYEQYF.

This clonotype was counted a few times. The CDR3, as DNA: TGCGCCAGCAGCCAAGTCGGGACCTACGAGCAGTACTTC. As protein: CASSQVGTYEQYF. The rearrangement joins TRBV4-1 to TRBJ2-4; perhaps TRBD2 as D (5 bases). The assigned J gene may be wrong: the sequence end matches TRBJ2-7 better. This CDR3 is built from 13 residues. Germline loops: CDR1 MGHRA, CDR2 YSYEKL.

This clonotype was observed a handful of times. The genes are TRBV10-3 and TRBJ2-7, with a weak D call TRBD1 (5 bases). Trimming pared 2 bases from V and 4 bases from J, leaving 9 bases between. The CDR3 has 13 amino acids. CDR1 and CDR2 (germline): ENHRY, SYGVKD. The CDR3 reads CAISEVQGYEQYF. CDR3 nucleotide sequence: TGTGCCATCAGTGAGGTCCAGGGATACGAGCAGTACTTC.

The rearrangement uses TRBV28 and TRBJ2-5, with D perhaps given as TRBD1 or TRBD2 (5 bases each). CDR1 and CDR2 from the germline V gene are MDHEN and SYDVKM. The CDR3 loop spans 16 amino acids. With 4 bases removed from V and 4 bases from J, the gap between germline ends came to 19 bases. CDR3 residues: CASSSRGTVPRETQYF. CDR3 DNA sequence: TGTGCCAGCAGTTCGAGGGGCACCGTCCCCAGAGAGACCCAGTACTTC. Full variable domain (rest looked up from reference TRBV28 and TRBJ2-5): DVKVTQSSRYLVKRTGEKVFLECVQDMDHENMFWYRQDPGLGLRLIYFSYDVKMKEKGDIPEGYSVSREKKERFSLILESASTNQTSMYLCASSSRGTVPRETQYFGPGTRLLVL.

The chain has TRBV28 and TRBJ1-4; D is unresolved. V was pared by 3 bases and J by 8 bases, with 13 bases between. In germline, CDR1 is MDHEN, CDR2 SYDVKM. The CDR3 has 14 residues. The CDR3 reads CASSFSPNGEKLFF. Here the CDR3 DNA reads TGTGCCAGCAGTTTCTCCCCGAATGGAGAAAAACTGTTTTTT.

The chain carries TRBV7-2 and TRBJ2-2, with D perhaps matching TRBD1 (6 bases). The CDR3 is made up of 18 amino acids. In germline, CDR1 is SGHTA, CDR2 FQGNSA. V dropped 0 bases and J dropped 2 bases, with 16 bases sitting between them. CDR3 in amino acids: CASSLAKQGFLNTGELFF. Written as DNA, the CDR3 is TGTGCCAGCAGCTTAGCAAAGCAGGGGTTTCTAAACACCGGGGAGCTGTTTTTT.

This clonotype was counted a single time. The CDR3 reads CASRARQQETQYF. The CDR3 DNA sequence: TGTGCCAGCAGGGCCAGGCAACAAGAGACCCAGTACTTC. J is TRBJ2-5 and V is TRBV6-6; D call uncertain. The V gene lost 6 bases and the J gene lost 2 bases, with 10 bases spanning the gap. In germline, CDR1 is MNHNY, CDR2 SVGAGI (reference sequence). The CDR3 length is 13 residues.

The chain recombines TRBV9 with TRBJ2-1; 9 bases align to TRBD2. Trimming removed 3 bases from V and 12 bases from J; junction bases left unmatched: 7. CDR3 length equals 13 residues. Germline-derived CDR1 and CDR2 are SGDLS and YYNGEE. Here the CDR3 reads CASSATSGRGQFF. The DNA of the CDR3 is TGTGCCAGCAGCGCAACTAGCGGGCGAGGGCAGTTCTTC.

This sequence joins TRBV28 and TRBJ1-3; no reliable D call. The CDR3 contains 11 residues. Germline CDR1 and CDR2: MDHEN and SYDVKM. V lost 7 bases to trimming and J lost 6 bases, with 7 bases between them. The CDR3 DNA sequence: TGTGCCAGCAACCACTTAAACACCATATATTTT. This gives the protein CASNHLNTIYF.

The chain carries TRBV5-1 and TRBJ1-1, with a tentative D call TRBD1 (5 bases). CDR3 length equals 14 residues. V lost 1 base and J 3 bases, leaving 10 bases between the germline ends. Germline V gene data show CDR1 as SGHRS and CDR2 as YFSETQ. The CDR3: CASSLWDGDTEAFF. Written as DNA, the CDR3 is TGCGCCAGCAGCTTGTGGGACGGAGACACTGAAGCTTTCTTT.

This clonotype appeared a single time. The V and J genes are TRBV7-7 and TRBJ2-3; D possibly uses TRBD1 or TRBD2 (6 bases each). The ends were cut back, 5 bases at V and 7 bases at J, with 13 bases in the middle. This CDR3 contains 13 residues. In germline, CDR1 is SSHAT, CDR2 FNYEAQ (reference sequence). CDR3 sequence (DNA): TGTGCCAGCAGCCCAGGAGGGGGGAATACGCAGTATTTT. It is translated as CASSPGGGNTQYF. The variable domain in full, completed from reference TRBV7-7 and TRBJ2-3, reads GAGVSQSPRYKVTKRGQDVTLRCDPISSHATLYWYQQALGQGPEFLTYFNYEAQPDKSGLPSDRFSAERPEGSISTLTIQRTEQRDSAMYRCASSPGGGNTQYFGPGTRLTVL.

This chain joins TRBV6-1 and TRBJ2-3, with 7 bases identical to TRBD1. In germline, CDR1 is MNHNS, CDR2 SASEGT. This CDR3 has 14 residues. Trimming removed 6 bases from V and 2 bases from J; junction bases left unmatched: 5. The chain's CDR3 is CASRMTGTTDTQYF. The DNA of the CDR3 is TGTGCCAGCAGGATGACAGGGACCACAGATACGCAGTATTTT.

The CDR3 DNA sequence: TGCAGTGCCTTCCCTGACGGGATGAACTATGGCTACACCTTC. Translated: CSAFPDGMNYGYTF. J is TRBJ1-2 and V is TRBV20-1, with D unclear. This CDR3 is built from 14 residues. V lost 6 bases and J 2 bases, leaving 16 bases between the germline ends. The V gene's germline CDR1 is DFQATT and CDR2 SNEGSKA (reference sequence).

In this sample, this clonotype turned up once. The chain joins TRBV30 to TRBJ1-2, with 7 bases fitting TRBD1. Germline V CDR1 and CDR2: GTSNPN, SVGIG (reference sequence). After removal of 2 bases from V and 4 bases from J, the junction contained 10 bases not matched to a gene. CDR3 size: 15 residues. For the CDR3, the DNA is TGTGCCTGGAGTACGAAGGGGGCGCAAGGCTATGGCTACACCTTC. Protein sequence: CAWSTKGAQGYGYTF.

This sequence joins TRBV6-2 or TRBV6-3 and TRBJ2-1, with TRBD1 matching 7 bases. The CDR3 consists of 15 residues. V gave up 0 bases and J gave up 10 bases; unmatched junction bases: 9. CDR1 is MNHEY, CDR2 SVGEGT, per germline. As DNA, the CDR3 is TGTGCCAGCAGTTACTCGACAGGGCGGGTGGAAGAGCAGTTCTTC. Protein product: CASSYSTGRVEEQFF.

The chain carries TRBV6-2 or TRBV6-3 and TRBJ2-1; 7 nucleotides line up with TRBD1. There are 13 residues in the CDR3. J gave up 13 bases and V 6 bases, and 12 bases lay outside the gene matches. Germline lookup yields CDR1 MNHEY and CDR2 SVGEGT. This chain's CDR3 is CASSPTGEGTQFF. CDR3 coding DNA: TGTGCCAGCAGCCCAACAGGGGAAGGGACCCAGTTCTTC.

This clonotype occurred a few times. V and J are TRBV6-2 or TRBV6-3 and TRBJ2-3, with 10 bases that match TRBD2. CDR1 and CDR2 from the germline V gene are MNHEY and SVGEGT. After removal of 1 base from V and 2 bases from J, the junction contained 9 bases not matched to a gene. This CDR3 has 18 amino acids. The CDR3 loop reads CASSYFGLAEASTDTQYF. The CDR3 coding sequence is TGTGCCAGCAGTTACTTCGGACTAGCGGAGGCCTCCACAGATACGCAGTATTTT.